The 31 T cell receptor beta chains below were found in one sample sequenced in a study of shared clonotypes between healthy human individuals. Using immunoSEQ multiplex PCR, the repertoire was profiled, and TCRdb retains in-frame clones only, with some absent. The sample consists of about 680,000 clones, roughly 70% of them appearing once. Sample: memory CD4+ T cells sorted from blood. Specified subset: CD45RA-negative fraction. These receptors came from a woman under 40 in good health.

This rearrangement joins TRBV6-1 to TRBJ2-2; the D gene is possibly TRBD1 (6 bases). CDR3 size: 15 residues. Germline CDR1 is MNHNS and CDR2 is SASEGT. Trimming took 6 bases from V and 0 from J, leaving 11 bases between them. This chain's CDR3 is CASRPGHTNTGELFF. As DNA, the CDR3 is TGTGCCAGCAGACCGGGACATACGAACACCGGGGAGCTGTTTTTT.

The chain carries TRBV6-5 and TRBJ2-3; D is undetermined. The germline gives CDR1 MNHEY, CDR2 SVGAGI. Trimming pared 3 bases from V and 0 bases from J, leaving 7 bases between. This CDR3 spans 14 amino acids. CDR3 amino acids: CASSYLESTDTQYF. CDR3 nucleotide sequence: TGTGCCAGCAGTTATTTGGAGAGCACAGATACGCAGTATTTT.

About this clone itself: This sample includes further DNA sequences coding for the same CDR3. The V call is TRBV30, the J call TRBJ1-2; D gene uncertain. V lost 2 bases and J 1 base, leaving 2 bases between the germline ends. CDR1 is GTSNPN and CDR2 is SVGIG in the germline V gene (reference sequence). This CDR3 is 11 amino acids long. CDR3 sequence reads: CAWSLNYGYTF. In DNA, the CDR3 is TGTGCCTGGAGTCTTAACTATGGCTACACCTTC.

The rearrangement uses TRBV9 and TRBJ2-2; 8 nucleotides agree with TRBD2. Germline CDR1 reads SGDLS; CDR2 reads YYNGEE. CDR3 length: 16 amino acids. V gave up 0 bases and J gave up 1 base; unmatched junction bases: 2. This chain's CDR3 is CASSVVSGGNTGELFF. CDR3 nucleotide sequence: TGTGCCAGCAGCGTAGTGAGCGGGGGGAACACCGGGGAGCTGTTTTTT.

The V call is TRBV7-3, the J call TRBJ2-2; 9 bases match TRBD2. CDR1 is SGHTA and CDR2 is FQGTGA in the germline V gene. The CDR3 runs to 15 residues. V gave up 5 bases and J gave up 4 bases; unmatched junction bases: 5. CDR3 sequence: CASSPGTSITGELFF. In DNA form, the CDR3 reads TGTGCCAGCAGCCCCGGGACTAGCATCACCGGGGAGCTGTTTTTT.

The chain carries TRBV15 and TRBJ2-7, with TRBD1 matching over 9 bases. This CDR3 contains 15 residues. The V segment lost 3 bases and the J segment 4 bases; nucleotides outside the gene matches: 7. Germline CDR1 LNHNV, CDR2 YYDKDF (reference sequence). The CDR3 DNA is TGTGCCACCAGCAGGAACCCGGGACAGGGATACGAGCAGTACTTC. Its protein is CATSRNPGQGYEQYF.

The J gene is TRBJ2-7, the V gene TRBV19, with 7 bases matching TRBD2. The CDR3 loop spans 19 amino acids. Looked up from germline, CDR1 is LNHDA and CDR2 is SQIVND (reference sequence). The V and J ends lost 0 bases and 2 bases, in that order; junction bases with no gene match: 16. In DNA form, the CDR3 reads TGTGCCAGTAGTATAGATCATCTGGCTAGCGCGCGGGGGACCTACGAGCAGTACTTC. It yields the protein CASSIDHLASARGTYEQYF.

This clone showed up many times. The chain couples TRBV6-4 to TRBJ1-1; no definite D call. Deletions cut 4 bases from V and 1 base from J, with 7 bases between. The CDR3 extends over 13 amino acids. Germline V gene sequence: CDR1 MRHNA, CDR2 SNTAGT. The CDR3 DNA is TGTGCCAGCAGTGCGTCGGAGAACACTGAAGCTTTCTTT. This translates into CASSASENTEAFF.

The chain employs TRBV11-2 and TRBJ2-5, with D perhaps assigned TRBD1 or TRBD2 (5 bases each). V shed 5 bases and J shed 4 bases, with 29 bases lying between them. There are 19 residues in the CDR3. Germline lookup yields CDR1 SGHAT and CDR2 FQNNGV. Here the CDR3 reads CASSLTWGTNQMGRETQYF. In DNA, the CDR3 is TGTGCCAGCAGCCTCACTTGGGGGACCAACCAAATGGGTCGAGAGACCCAGTACTTC.

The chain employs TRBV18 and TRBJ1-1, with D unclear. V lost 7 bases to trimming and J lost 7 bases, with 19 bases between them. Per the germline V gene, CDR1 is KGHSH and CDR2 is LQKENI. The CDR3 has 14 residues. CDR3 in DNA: TGTGCCAGCTACCCACGACCTAGACCTGGTGAAGCTTTCTTT. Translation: CASYPRPRPGEAFF.

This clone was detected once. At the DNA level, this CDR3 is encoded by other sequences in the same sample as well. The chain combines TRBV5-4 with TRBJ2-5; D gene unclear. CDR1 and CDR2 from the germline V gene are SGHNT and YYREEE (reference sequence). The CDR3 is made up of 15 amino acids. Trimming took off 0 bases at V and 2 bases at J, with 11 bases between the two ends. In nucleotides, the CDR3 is TGTGCCAGCAGCTTGGCTCTGGGTAGGCAAGAGACCCAGTACTTC. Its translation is CASSLALGRQETQYF.

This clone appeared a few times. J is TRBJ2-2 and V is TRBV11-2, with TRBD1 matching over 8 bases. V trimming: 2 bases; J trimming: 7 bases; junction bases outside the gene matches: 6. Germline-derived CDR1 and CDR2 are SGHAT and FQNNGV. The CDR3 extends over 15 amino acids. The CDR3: CASSLRSGGYGELFF. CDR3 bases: TGTGCCAGCAGCTTAAGGTCAGGGGGCTACGGGGAGCTGTTTTTT.

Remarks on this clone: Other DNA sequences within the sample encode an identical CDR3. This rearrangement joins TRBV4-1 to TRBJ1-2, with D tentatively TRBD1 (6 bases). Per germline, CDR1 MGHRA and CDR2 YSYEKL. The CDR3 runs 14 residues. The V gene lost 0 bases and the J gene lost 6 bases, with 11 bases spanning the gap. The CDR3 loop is CASSQDDRGHGYTF. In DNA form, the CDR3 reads TGCGCCAGCAGCCAAGATGACCGGGGGCATGGCTACACCTTC.

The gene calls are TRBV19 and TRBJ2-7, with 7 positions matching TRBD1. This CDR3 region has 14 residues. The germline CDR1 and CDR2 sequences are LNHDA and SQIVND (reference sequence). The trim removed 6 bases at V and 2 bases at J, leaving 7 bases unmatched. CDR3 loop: CASRRTGVPYEQYF. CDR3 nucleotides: TGTGCCAGTAGACGAACAGGGGTTCCCTACGAGCAGTACTTC.

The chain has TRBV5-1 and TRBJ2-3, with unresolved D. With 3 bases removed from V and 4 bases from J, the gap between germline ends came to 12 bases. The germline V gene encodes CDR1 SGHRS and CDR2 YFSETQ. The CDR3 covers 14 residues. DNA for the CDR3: TGCGCCAGCAGCTCCACCCAGACGGCAGATACGCAGTATTTT. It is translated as CASSSTQTADTQYF. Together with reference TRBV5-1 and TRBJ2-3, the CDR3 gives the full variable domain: KAGVTQTPRYLIKTRGQQVTLSCSPISGHRSVSWYQQTPGQGLQFLFEYFSETQRNKGNFPGRFSGRQFSNSRSEMNVSTLELGDSALYLCASSSTQTADTQYFGPGTRLTVL.

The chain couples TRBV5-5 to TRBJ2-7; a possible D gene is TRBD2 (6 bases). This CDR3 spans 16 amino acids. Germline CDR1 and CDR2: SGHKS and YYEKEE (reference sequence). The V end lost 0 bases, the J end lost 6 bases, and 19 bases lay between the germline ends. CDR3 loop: CASSLAAGRGDGEQYF. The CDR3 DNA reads TGTGCCAGCAGCTTGGCAGCAGGGCGGGGTGACGGCGAGCAGTACTTC.

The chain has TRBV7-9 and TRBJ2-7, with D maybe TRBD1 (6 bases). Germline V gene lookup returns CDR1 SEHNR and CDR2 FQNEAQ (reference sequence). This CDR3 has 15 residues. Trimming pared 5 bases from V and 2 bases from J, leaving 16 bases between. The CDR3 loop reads CASSEGGKGTYEQYF. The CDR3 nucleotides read TGTGCCAGCAGCGAAGGGGGAAAAGGGACCTACGAGCAGTACTTC.

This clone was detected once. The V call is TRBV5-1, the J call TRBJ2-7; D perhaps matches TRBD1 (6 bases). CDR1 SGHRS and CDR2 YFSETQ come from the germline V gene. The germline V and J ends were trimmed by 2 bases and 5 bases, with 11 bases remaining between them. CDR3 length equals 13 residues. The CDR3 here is CASSLRQGNEQYF. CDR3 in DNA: TGCGCCAGCAGCTTAAGGCAGGGGAACGAGCAGTACTTC.

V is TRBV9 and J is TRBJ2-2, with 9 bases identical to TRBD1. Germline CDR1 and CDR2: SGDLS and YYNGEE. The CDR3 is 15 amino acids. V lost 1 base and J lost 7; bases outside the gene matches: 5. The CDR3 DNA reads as TGTGCCAGCAGCGTAACAGGGGGCAATCACGGGGAGCTGTTTTTT. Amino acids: CASSVTGGNHGELFF.

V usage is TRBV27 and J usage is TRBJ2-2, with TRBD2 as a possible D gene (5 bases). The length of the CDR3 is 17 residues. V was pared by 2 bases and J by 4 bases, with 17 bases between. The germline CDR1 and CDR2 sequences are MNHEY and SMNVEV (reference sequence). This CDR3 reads CASSLRPAVAGTGELFF. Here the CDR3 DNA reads TGTGCCAGCAGTTTAAGGCCTGCGGTTGCGGGCACCGGGGAGCTGTTTTTT.

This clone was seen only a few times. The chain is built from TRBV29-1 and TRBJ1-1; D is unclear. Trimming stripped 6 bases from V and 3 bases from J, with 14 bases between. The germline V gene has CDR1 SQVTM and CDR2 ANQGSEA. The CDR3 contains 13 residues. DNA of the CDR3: TGCAGCGTCCGGCCCCTTGAGGACACTGAAGCTTTCTTT. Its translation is CSVRPLEDTEAFF.

CDR3 loop: CASSQPWARGVGELFF. In DNA, the CDR3 is TGTGCCAGCAGCCAACCTTGGGCTAGGGGGGTCGGGGAGCTGTTTTTT. The chain combines TRBV4-2 with TRBJ2-2, with D perhaps assigned TRBD1 or TRBD2 (6 bases each). Germline V gene lookup returns CDR1 LGHNA and CDR2 YNFKEQ. The CDR3 spans 16 residues. Between the trimmed V and J ends, which lost 2 bases and 7 bases, there was a span of 17 bases.

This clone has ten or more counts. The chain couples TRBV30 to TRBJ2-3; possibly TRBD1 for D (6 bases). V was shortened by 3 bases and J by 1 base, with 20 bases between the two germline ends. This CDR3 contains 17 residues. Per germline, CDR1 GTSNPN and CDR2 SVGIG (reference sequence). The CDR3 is CAWSFPEVGARTDTQYF. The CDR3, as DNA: TGTGCCTGGAGCTTTCCTGAAGTGGGGGCGCGCACAGATACGCAGTATTTT.

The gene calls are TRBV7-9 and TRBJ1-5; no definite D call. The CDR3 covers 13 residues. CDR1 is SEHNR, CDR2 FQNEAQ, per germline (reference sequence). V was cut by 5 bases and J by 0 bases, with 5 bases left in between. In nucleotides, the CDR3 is TGTGCCAGCAGCCAGAATAGCAATCAGCCCCAGCATTTT. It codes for CASSQNSNQPQHF.

CDR3 in amino acids: CASSRLGPTGELFF. The DNA of the CDR3 is TGTGCCAGCAGTAGACTAGGACCCACCGGGGAGCTGTTTTTT. The chain recombines TRBV6-5 with TRBJ2-2; D may be TRBD2 (6 bases). V was clipped by 5 bases and J by 4 bases, with 11 bases between them. This CDR3 has 14 residues. Germline V lookup: CDR1 MNHEY, CDR2 SVGAGI.

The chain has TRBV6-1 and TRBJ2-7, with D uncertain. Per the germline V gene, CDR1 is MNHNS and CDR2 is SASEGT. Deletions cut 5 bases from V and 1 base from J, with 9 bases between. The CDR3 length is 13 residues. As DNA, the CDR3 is TGTGCCAGCAGTTCGTCCTATTCCTACGAGCAGTACTTC. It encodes CASSSSYSYEQYF.

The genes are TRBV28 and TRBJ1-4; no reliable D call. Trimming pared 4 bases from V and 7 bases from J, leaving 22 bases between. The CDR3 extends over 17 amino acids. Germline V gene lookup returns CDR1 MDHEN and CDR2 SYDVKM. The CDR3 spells CASSSPADPAEGEKLFF. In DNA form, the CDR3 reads TGTGCCAGCAGTTCCCCGGCTGACCCAGCGGAGGGTGAAAAACTGTTTTTT.

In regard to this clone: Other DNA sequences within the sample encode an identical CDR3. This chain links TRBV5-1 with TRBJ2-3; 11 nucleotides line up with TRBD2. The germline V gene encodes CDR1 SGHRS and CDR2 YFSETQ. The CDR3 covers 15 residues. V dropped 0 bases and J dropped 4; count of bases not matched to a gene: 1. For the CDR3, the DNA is TGCGCCAGCAGCTTGGTAGCGGGAGGGCCAGATACGCAGTATTTT. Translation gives CASSLVAGGPDTQYF.

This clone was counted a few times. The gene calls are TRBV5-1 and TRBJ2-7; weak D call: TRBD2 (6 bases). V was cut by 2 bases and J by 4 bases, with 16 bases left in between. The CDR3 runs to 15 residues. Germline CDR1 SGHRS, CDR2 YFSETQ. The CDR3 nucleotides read TGCGCCAGCAGCTTCGTAGGCGGGGAGGAGTACGAGCAGTACTTC. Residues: CASSFVGGEEYEQYF.

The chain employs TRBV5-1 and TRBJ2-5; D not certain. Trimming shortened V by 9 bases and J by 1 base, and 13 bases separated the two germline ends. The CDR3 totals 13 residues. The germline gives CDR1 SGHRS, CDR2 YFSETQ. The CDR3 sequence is CATNSPGQETQYF. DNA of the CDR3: TGCGCCACCAACTCGCCGGGCCAAGAGACCCAGTACTTC.

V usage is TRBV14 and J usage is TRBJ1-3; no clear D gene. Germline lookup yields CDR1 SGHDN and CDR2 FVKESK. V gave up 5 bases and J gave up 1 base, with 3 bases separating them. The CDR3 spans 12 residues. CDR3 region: CASSVSGNTIYF. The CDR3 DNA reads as TGTGCCAGCAGCGTATCTGGAAACACCATATATTTT.